A single sample gave rise to the 4 T cell receptor beta chains below, sequenced in a study of blood T cell repertoires in COVID-19. The data were produced by immunoSEQ multiplex PCR, yet TCRdb's version contains in-frame clones alone and is incomplete. The repertoire consists of 150,000 to 200,000 clones, with roughly 79% occurring once and the leading ten covering approximately 9.9%. Sample: peripheral blood. The source is a woman aged 40 to 50 with COVID-19, enrolled during active disease.

This chain links TRBV28 with TRBJ2-7, with D hard to call. Trimming left V 5 bases short and J 3 bases short, with 17 bases between. Germline CDR1 MDHEN, CDR2 SYDVKM. The CDR3 is 15 residues long. CDR3 bases: TGTGCCAGCAGTACCCGGGTGGCTATCCACTACGAGCAGTACTTC. Its protein product is CASSTRVAIHYEQYF.

The rearrangement joins TRBV6-2 or TRBV6-3 to TRBJ2-1, with 7 bases fitting TRBD2. With V trimmed by 5 bases and J by 1 base, 8 bases remained unmatched. Germline V gene sequence: CDR1 MNHEY, CDR2 SVGEGT. The CDR3 has 16 amino acids. CDR3 residues: CASSETSSASYNEQFF. The CDR3 bases are TGTGCCAGCAGTGAGACTAGCAGCGCTTCCTACAATGAGCAGTTCTTC.

The V gene is TRBV2, the J gene TRBJ2-7; 11 nucleotides line up with TRBD1. This CDR3 contains 15 residues. V dropped 6 bases and J dropped 3; count of bases not matched to a gene: 7. Germline CDR1 and CDR2: SNHLY and FYNNEI. CDR3 residues: CASSPRDRGFYEQYF. CDR3 in DNA: TGTGCCAGCAGCCCCCGGGACAGGGGGTTCTACGAGCAGTACTTC.

The gene calls are TRBV3-1 (or the pseudogene TRBV3-2) and TRBJ1-1; tentative D call: TRBD1 (6 bases). V was pared by 4 bases and J by 4 bases, with 13 bases between. The CDR3 is 14 residues long. Germline V gene sequence: CDR1 LGHDT, CDR2 YNNKEL (reference sequence). The CDR3 DNA follows: TGTGCCAGCAGCCTACAGGGTGTGGGCACTGAAGCTTTCTTT. Protein: CASSLQGVGTEAFF.